The clone carrying this TCR beta chain was recorded at least ten times. The antigen is not known. The data belong to a study of CD8 T cells in ankylosing spondylitis. Study-level findings and limits: Disease-linked clones were CD8+ and relatively rare in peripheral blood.

MiXCR was run by TCRdb on the 5' RACE reads, yielding one entry per CDR3 protein. The sample has roughly 30,000 distinct CDR3 sequences, 4.5% to 5.5% seen once. The CDR3 has 14 amino acids. The germline V gene has CDR1 SGDLS and CDR2 YYNGEE. V was pared by 0 bases and J by 5 bases, with 3 bases of the junction left unmatched. Sequenced input: blood, either unsorted or a sorted T cell fraction (not recorded which). The sequence was collected from a female donor with ankylosing spondylitis or in good health (not recorded which). This chain links TRBV9 with TRBJ2-7; 9 positions agree with TRBD1. CDR3 residues: CASSVDTGGNEQYF. In DNA form, the CDR3 reads TGTGCCAGCAGCGTAGATACAGGGGGCAACGAGCAGTACTTC. The variable domain in full, completed from reference TRBV9 and TRBJ2-7, reads DSGVTQTPKHLITATGQRVTLRCSPRSGDLSVYWYQQSLDQGLQFLIQYYNGEERAKGNILERFSAQQFPDLHSELNLSSLELGDSALYFCASSVDTGGNEQYFGPGTRLTVT.